The 27 T cell receptor beta chains presented below share a single source sample, sequenced in a study of T cells in Graves' hyperthyroidism and ophthalmopathy. Amplification of TCR beta CDR3 regions was performed using RNA transcripts as template. With the HTBI primer set, the TCR CDR3 went through a first round of RT-PCR. Each CDR3 protein is one row after TCRdb ran MiXCR on the multiplex PCR reads. The sample consists of a few hundred thousand distinct CDR3 sequences, more than 13% of them appearing once. The sample taken for sequencing was blood. The source is a woman aged 25 to 39 with Graves' hyperthyroidism.

The sample holds a few counts of this clonotype. The CDR3 nucleotides are TGCGCCAGCAGCCAAGATCTCCGGCAGGGAGCCGGAAACACCATATATTTT. Its translation: CASSQDLRQGAGNTIYF. The chain is built from TRBV4-1 and TRBJ1-3; the D gene is possibly TRBD1 (5 bases). The CDR3 has 17 residues. Germline CDR1 MGHRA, CDR2 YSYEKL. The ends were cut back, 0 bases at V and 4 bases at J, with 16 bases in the middle.

This chain uses TRBV7-6 with TRBJ1-1; D perhaps matches TRBD1 (5 bases). Germline assignment: CDR1 SGHVS and CDR2 FNYEAQ. The CDR3 consists of 15 residues. Trimming shortened V by 2 bases and J by 1 base, and 11 bases separated the two germline ends. The DNA for the CDR3 is TGTGCCAGCAGCTTAATGGCAGGGCCGAACACTGAAGCTTTCTTT. Translated: CASSLMAGPNTEAFF.

This clonotype was seen at least ten times. CDR3 protein: CSVGGHGTTQETQYF. The CDR3 coding sequence is TGCAGCGTTGGAGGGCACGGCACTACGCAAGAGACCCAGTACTTC. V and J are TRBV29-1 and TRBJ2-5, with D possibly matching TRBD2 (5 bases). The CDR3 spans 15 residues. CDR1 and CDR2 from the germline V gene are SQVTM and ANQGSEA. The V end lost 4 bases, the J end lost 2 bases, and 17 bases lay between the germline ends.

This clonotype has at least ten counts. The chain uses TRBV27 and TRBJ2-7, with 8 bases matching TRBD1. Germline lookup yields CDR1 MNHEY and CDR2 SMNVEV (reference sequence). V was clipped by 6 bases and J by 1 base; unmatched bases: 8. There are 15 residues in the CDR3. The CDR3, as DNA: TGTGCCAGCAGCTCTCCCCGGGACAGGTCCTACGAGCAGTACTTC. It encodes CASSSPRDRSYEQYF.

This clonotype was seen only a few times. The V and J genes are TRBV5-1 and TRBJ2-4; no clear D. V dropped 1 base and J dropped 2 bases, with 16 bases sitting between them. Looked up from germline, CDR1 is SGHRS and CDR2 is YFSETQ. The CDR3 is 17 amino acids. The CDR3 nucleotides read TGCGCCAGCAGCTTGCCCGAGCCGGTCGTTTCCAAAAACATTCAGTACTTC. Translated: CASSLPEPVVSKNIQYF.

The chain is built from TRBV9 and TRBJ2-7, with a weak D call TRBD1 (5 bases). CDR1 is SGDLS and CDR2 is YYNGEE in the germline V gene. Trimming cost V 0 bases and J 1 base, with 11 bases left between them. The length of the CDR3 is 15 residues. The CDR3 DNA is TGTGCCAGCAGCGTAGCCCAGGGTGAATCCTACGAGCAGTACTTC. Translated: CASSVAQGESYEQYF. Filled out from reference TRBV9 and TRBJ2-7, the complete variable domain reads DSGVTQTPKHLITATGQRVTLRCSPRSGDLSVYWYQQSLDQGLQFLIQYYNGEERAKGNILERFSAQQFPDLHSELNLSSLELGDSALYFCASSVAQGESYEQYFGPGTRLTVT.

The genes are TRBV19 and TRBJ1-2; possibly TRBD1 for D (6 bases). The CDR3 loop spans 17 amino acids. Germline CDR1 LNHDA, CDR2 SQIVND (reference sequence). V was cut by 5 bases and J by 3 bases, with 22 bases left in between. CDR3 loop: CASSPVSGQRTDYGYTF. For the CDR3, the DNA is TGTGCCAGTAGTCCCGTAAGTGGACAGCGGACCGACTATGGCTACACCTTC.

This clonotype was counted a single time. The chain has TRBV27 and TRBJ2-3; 12 positions match TRBD1. The CDR3 length is 15 residues. Looked up from germline, CDR1 is MNHEY and CDR2 is SMNVEV (reference sequence). V gave up 4 bases and J gave up 4 bases; unmatched junction bases: 3. The CDR3 sequence: CASSWGQGAADTQYF. The CDR3 region has the DNA TGTGCCAGCAGTTGGGGACAGGGGGCTGCAGATACGCAGTATTTT.

A single count supports this clonotype. This chain joins TRBV5-1 and TRBJ2-7, with a weak D call TRBD2 (7 bases). The CDR3 extends over 15 amino acids. V was shortened by 3 bases and J by 4 bases, with 17 bases between the two germline ends. Germline CDR1 is SGHRS and CDR2 is YFSETQ. The CDR3 reads CASSSSVGGRYEQYF. In DNA, the CDR3 is TGCGCCAGCAGCTCCTCAGTGGGGGGGCGATACGAGCAGTACTTC. Variable domain in full (rest from reference TRBV5-1 and TRBJ2-7): KAGVTQTPRYLIKTRGQQVTLSCSPISGHRSVSWYQQTPGQGLQFLFEYFSETQRNKGNFPGRFSGRQFSNSRSEMNVSTLELGDSALYLCASSSSVGGRYEQYFGPGTRLTVT.

This clonotype was found many times. V gene TRBV20-1 combines with J gene TRBJ2-5; 7 bases are a match to TRBD1. Trimming removed 5 bases from V and 4 bases from J; junction bases left unmatched: 10. CDR3 size: 14 residues. CDR1 and CDR2 from the germline V gene are DFQATT and SNEGSKA (reference sequence). The CDR3 loop is CSARPTGAGETQYF. The CDR3 bases are TGCAGTGCTCGACCTACAGGGGCCGGAGAGACCCAGTACTTC.

V usage is TRBV11-2 and J usage is TRBJ2-7; 13 nucleotides agree with TRBD2. This CDR3 region has 16 residues. CDR1 and CDR2 from the germline V gene are SGHAT and FQNNGV. With 3 bases clipped from V and 4 bases from J, the junction kept 6 bases outside the gene matches. The CDR3 loop reads CASSLRLAGGEYEQYF. In nucleotides, the CDR3 is TGTGCCAGCAGCTTGAGACTAGCGGGAGGCGAGTACGAGCAGTACTTC.

On this clonotype: One base away lies a much larger clone, so this may be a sequencing read error. V usage is TRBV30 and J usage is TRBJ1-1; D perhaps matches TRBD1 (6 bases). The CDR3 totals 12 residues. Germline values: CDR1 GTSNPN, CDR2 SVGIG (reference sequence). V was clipped by 1 base and J by 11 bases, with 14 bases between them. CDR3 nucleotides: TGTGCCTGGAGTGCCAGGGGTGGGTGGGCTTTCTTT. The encoded protein is CAWSARGGWAFF.

This clonotype was recorded at least ten times. This chain uses TRBV11-2 with TRBJ2-3; a weak D match, TRBD1 (6 bases). Trimming stripped 1 base from V and 3 bases from J, with 14 bases between. CDR3 size: 16 residues. Germline CDR1 reads SGHAT; CDR2 reads FQNNGV. CDR3 nucleotides: TGTGCCAGCAGCTTAGGGACAGTTATTGCGACAGATACGCAGTATTTT. The encoded protein is CASSLGTVIATDTQYF.

The V gene is TRBV5-1, the J gene TRBJ2-7, with 9 bases lining up with TRBD1. In germline, CDR1 is SGHRS, CDR2 YFSETQ. This CDR3 is built from 16 residues. The ends lost 0 bases at V and 4 bases at J; junction bases unmatched: 8. CDR3 sequence (DNA): TGCGCCAGCAGCTTGGACGGGGACAGGGCTCAGTACGAGCAGTACTTC. Its protein is CASSLDGDRAQYEQYF.

The rearrangement uses TRBV5-4 and TRBJ2-7; 7 bases fit TRBD1. CDR3 length equals 13 residues. With V trimmed by 7 bases and J by 2 bases, 6 bases remained unmatched. Germline V lookup: CDR1 SGHNT, CDR2 YYREEE (reference sequence). The CDR3 DNA follows: TGTGCCAGCTCAGGACAGGATGCCTACGAGCAGTACTTC. This gives the protein CASSGQDAYEQYF.

The rearrangement links TRBV2 to TRBJ2-1; TRBD2 aligns across 8 bases. CDR3 length equals 11 residues. Unmatched junction bases numbered 6, after V lost 11 bases and J lost 9 bases. Per the germline V gene, CDR1 is SNHLY and CDR2 is FYNNEI. Written as DNA, the CDR3 is TGTGCCTCCGGGACTAGAGGTGAGCAGTTCTTC. Translating gives CASGTRGEQFF.

The rearrangement joins TRBV30 to TRBJ2-1, with 9 nucleotides matching TRBD2. The DNA end favors TRBJ2-7, so the J call may be wrong. CDR3 length: 15 residues. Germline V lookup: CDR1 GTSNPN, CDR2 SVGIG (reference sequence). The DNA of the CDR3 is TGTGCCTGGAAGGAAGCGGGAGGCAACTACAATGAGCAGTACTTC. This gives the protein CAWKEAGGNYNEQYF.

This clonotype was detected many times. The chain is built from TRBV20-1 and TRBJ1-5; D is undetermined. The CDR3 covers 17 residues. V lost 0 bases, J lost 3 bases, and 18 bases lay in between. Germline CDR1 is DFQATT and CDR2 is SNEGSKA (reference sequence). This CDR3 reads CSARDSGPTGANQPQHF. The CDR3 bases are TGCAGTGCTAGAGATTCGGGTCCGACGGGAGCCAATCAGCCCCAGCATTTT.

This clonotype was detected many times. This rearrangement joins TRBV20-1 to TRBJ2-7; 10 bases fit TRBD2. The ends lost 0 bases at V and 4 bases at J; junction bases unmatched: 9. Germline assignment: CDR1 DFQATT and CDR2 SNEGSKA (reference sequence). CDR3 length equals 16 residues. The CDR3 protein is CSARDITGLASYEQYF. The CDR3 nucleotides read TGCAGTGCTAGAGATATTACGGGACTAGCGTCTTACGAGCAGTACTTC.

This clonotype was observed many times. The chain uses TRBV11-1 and TRBJ2-1; D possibly corresponds to TRBD1 (5 bases). Trimming removed 4 bases at V and 4 bases at J, with 11 bases between. CDR3 length: 14 amino acids. From germline, CDR1 is SGHAT and CDR2 FQDESV (reference sequence). The CDR3 loop reads CASSYRQSYNEQFF. The CDR3 nucleotides are TGTGCCAGCAGCTACCGACAGTCTTACAATGAGCAGTTCTTC.

This clonotype has more than one count but fewer than ten. V is TRBV6-2 or TRBV6-3 and J is TRBJ2-7; tentative D call: TRBD1 (5 bases). This CDR3 has 14 amino acids. The germline V gene encodes CDR1 MNHEY and CDR2 SVGEGT. Trimming left V 6 bases short and J 5 bases short, with 17 bases between. Here the CDR3 reads CASSSTDLMNEQYF. CDR3 bases: TGTGCCAGCAGCTCGACAGATTTAATGAACGAGCAGTACTTC.

In its sample, this clonotype was seen many times. This chain connects TRBV28 to TRBJ1-5; TRBD1 matches at 7 bases. This CDR3 comprises 18 residues. V lost 3 bases and J lost 6; bases outside the gene matches: 17. Germline CDR1 is MDHEN and CDR2 is SYDVKM. CDR3 in DNA: TGTGCCAGCAGTTTCGGAGGGGGCCGGTTTGTGGGGGGTCAGCCCCAGCATTTT. Translating it yields CASSFGGGRFVGGQPQHF.

At least ten counts were recorded for this clonotype. The chain employs TRBV11-2 and TRBJ2-5; D gene ambiguous. The germline V gene has CDR1 SGHAT and CDR2 FQNNGV. The CDR3 contains 15 residues. V shed 6 bases and J shed 7 bases, with 21 bases lying between them. The CDR3 loop is CASRFQPLGLGTQYF. The CDR3 nucleotides read TGTGCCAGCAGGTTCCAGCCCTTGGGGTTGGGGACCCAGTACTTC.

This clonotype was seen at least ten times. The rearrangement links TRBV29-1 to TRBJ2-3; D is unclear. This CDR3 spans 11 amino acids. The ends were cut back, 4 bases at V and 4 bases at J, with 6 bases in the middle. Germline values: CDR1 SQVTM, CDR2 ANQGSEA. The CDR3 bases are TGCAGCGTTGCCAGCGCAGATACGCAGTATTTT. Residues: CSVASADTQYF.

This clonotype has ten or more counts. This sequence joins TRBV28 and TRBJ1-5, with TRBD1 identical over 9 bases. The germline CDR1 and CDR2 sequences are MDHEN and SYDVKM. V was pared by 6 bases and J by 3 bases, with 9 bases of the junction left unmatched. The CDR3 has 16 residues. The chain's CDR3 is CASSLGQGLFNQPQHF. In DNA, the CDR3 is TGTGCCAGCAGCCTGGGACAGGGTTTGTTCAATCAGCCCCAGCATTTT.

This clonotype was observed many times. The V gene is TRBV10-3, the J gene TRBJ2-6; perhaps TRBD1 as D (6 bases). CDR1 is ENHRY and CDR2 is SYGVKD in the germline V gene. The CDR3 consists of 18 residues. With 4 bases removed from V and 0 bases from J, the gap between germline ends came to 16 bases. The CDR3 sequence: CAISVMDRLNSGANVLTF. CDR3 nucleotide sequence: TGTGCCATCAGTGTTATGGACAGACTAAACTCTGGGGCCAACGTCCTGACTTTC.

The table lists this clonotype with a few counts. The DNA of the CDR3 is TGTGCCAGCATCAACATAATTGGGACAAGGGGGTCTTACTATGGCTACACCTTC. Its protein product is CASINIIGTRGSYYGYTF. This chain links TRBV6-1 with TRBJ1-2, with D perhaps TRBD1 (6 bases). V lost 7 bases and J lost 3, with 27 bases in between. Per the germline V gene, CDR1 is MNHNS and CDR2 is SASEGT. This CDR3 has 18 residues.